The 15 T cell receptor beta chains given below trace back to one sample, sequenced in a study of T cell repertoires in cytomegalovirus infection. Their antigens are not known. TCRdb re-derived calls from the reads in MiXCR, one entry per CDR3 protein. The sample consists of roughly 180,000 distinct CDR3 sequences, roughly 22% of them appearing once. Source: CD8+ T cells from cultured PBMCs, taken from culture after CMV antigen stimulation. These receptors originate from a human donor in good health (CMV status not recorded). Some clones in this sample may be carry-over from other donors' samples.

The chain has TRBV7-8 and TRBJ1-5; 7 nucleotides align to TRBD1. The germline CDR1 and CDR2 sequences are SGHVS and FQNEAQ. V dropped 5 bases and J dropped 6; count of bases not matched to a gene: 10. The CDR3 runs to 15 residues. This CDR3 is CASSPPRGRGQPQHF. CDR3 nucleotides: TGTGCCAGCAGCCCGCCCAGGGGGAGAGGTCAGCCCCAGCATTTT.

This rearrangement joins TRBV12-3 or TRBV12-4 to TRBJ2-7; D is ambiguous. The CDR3 contains 15 residues. V was clipped by 1 base and J by 0 bases, with 10 bases between them. For the CDR3, the DNA is TGTGCCAGCAGTTTAGGCGCTCCTAGCTCCTACGAGCAGTACTTC. It encodes CASSLGAPSSYEQYF.

This clonotype was seen only a few times. The V gene is TRBV12-3 or TRBV12-4, the J gene TRBJ2-1, with TRBD1 matching 8 bases. J was trimmed by 8 bases and V by 4 bases; bases with no gene match: 7. The CDR3 covers 14 residues. CDR3 amino acids: CASSYRGQGYEQFF. CDR3 nucleotides: TGTGCCAGCAGTTACCGAGGACAGGGTTATGAGCAGTTCTTC.

The chain joins TRBV4-3 to TRBJ2-3; 7 bases line up with TRBD1. In germline, CDR1 is LGHNA, CDR2 YSLEER. With V trimmed by 4 bases and J by 3 bases, 7 bases remained unmatched. CDR3 length: 15 amino acids. CDR3 amino acids: CASSLRQGGTDTQYF. The CDR3 region has the DNA TGCGCCAGCAGCCTCCGACAGGGCGGGACAGATACGCAGTATTTT.

The genes are TRBV7-8 and TRBJ2-1; either TRBD1 or TRBD2 may supply D (6 bases each). The V end lost 8 bases, the J end lost 9 bases, and 20 bases lay between the germline ends. From germline, CDR1 is SGHVS and CDR2 FQNEAQ. This CDR3 is built from 14 residues. This CDR3 is CASWRRGGPGEQFF. CDR3 nucleotide sequence: TGTGCCAGCTGGAGACGAGGGGGGCCGGGTGAGCAGTTCTTC. The full variable domain, rest sourced from reference TRBV7-8 and TRBJ2-1, is GAGVSQSPRYKVAKRGQDVALRCDPISGHVSLFWYQQALGQGPEFLTYFQNEAQLDKSGLPSDRFFAERPEGSVSTLKIQRTQQEDSAVYLCASWRRGGPGEQFFGPGTRLTVL.

This clonotype was seen a handful of times. This chain links TRBV12-3 or TRBV12-4 with TRBJ1-6; 7 positions agree with TRBD1. The CDR3 has 16 residues. After removal of 4 bases from V and 4 bases from J, the junction contained 7 bases not matched to a gene. The DNA of the CDR3 is TGTGCCAGCAGTTCTCCGGGACAGACGTATAATTCACCCCTCCACTTT. It specifies CASSSPGQTYNSPLHF.

This clonotype turned up a few times. The rearrangement joins TRBV5-4 to TRBJ2-1; possible D gene TRBD1, 6 bases. The CDR3 has 14 residues. Deletions cut 0 bases from V and 7 bases from J, with 11 bases between. CDR1 and CDR2 from the germline V gene are SGHNT and YYREEE (reference sequence). The CDR3 DNA reads as TGTGCCAGCAGCTTGGAGGGGGTCGGGAATGAGCAGTTCTTC. This translates into CASSLEGVGNEQFF.

This chain connects TRBV4-1 to TRBJ1-2, with D maybe TRBD1 (5 bases). This CDR3 is 15 amino acids long. V was shortened by 4 bases and J by 5 bases, with 17 bases between the two germline ends. From germline, CDR1 is MGHRA and CDR2 YSYEKL. This chain's CDR3 is CASSLFHQGGYGYTF. DNA of the CDR3: TGCGCCAGCAGCCTATTCCACCAGGGTGGTTATGGCTACACCTTC.

V is TRBV7-6 and J is TRBJ1-1; maybe TRBD1 (6 bases). The V gene's germline CDR1 is SGHVS and CDR2 FNYEAQ. The V end was cut by 7 bases, the J end by 4 bases, with 22 bases between. This CDR3 contains 16 residues. This CDR3 is CASTPGFGGLGTEAFF. The DNA for the CDR3 is TGTGCCAGCACCCCAGGGTTTGGGGGCTTGGGCACTGAAGCTTTCTTT.

The V and J genes are TRBV25-1 and TRBJ1-1; perhaps TRBD1 as D (5 bases). From germline, CDR1 is MGHDK and CDR2 SYGVNS. This CDR3 is 12 amino acids long. Trimming left V 9 bases short and J 4 bases short, with 12 bases between. CDR3 bases: TGTGCCAGTACGGGGGGGTTCACTGAAGCTTTCTTT. Its translation: CASTGGFTEAFF. The variable domain in full, with the rest retrieved from reference TRBV25-1 and TRBJ1-1, is EADIYQTPRYLVIGTGKKITLECSQTMGHDKMYWYQQDPGMELHLIHYSYGVNSTEKGDLSSESTVSRIRTEHFPLTLESARPSHTSQYLCASTGGFTEAFFGQGTRLTVV.

The count of this clonotype is one. V gene TRBV13 combines with J gene TRBJ1-1; tentatively, D is TRBD1 (5 bases). This CDR3 region has 14 residues. The germline gives CDR1 PRHDT, CDR2 FYEKMQ (reference sequence). The V gene lost 2 bases and the J gene lost 4 bases, with 11 bases spanning the gap. The CDR3 DNA reads as TGTGCCAGCAGCTTAAAGGGGTACGGCACTGAAGCTTTCTTT. This encodes CASSLKGYGTEAFF.

The sample holds a few counts of this clonotype. V is TRBV11-2 and J is TRBJ2-5; the D gene is possibly TRBD2 (7 bases). The CDR3 sequence is 15 residues long. V shed 5 bases and J shed 5 bases, with 18 bases lying between them. Germline values: CDR1 SGHAT, CDR2 FQNNGV. In DNA form, the CDR3 reads TGTGCCAGCAGCCTAATCTTTCGGGGGGCGGAGACCCAGTACTTC. Translated, it gives CASSLIFRGAETQYF.

The rearrangement joins TRBV7-6 to TRBJ1-3; the D gene is possibly TRBD1 (5 bases). CDR3 length: 17 amino acids. Trimming stripped 4 bases from V and 0 bases from J, with 16 bases between. In germline, CDR1 is SGHVS, CDR2 FNYEAQ. The CDR3 region has the DNA TGTGCCAGCAGCTGGAGCCAGGGTACGAGCTCTGGAAACACCATATATTTT. This translates into CASSWSQGTSSGNTIYF.

This chain links TRBV4-3 with TRBJ2-1, with 7 bases identical to TRBD1. This CDR3 has 14 amino acids. CDR1 is LGHNA and CDR2 is YSLEER in the germline V gene. J lost 7 bases, V lost 2 bases, and 5 bases had no gene match. CDR3 region: CASSQRGLRNEQFF. Written as DNA, the CDR3 is TGCGCCAGCAGCCAAAGGGGGCTGAGGAATGAGCAGTTCTTC.

This chain joins TRBV11-2 and TRBJ1-4; D is possibly TRBD1 (5 bases). Trimming took off 4 bases at V and 8 bases at J, with 14 bases between the two ends. Germline V lookup: CDR1 SGHAT, CDR2 FQNNGV. This CDR3 has 14 residues. This CDR3 reads CASSSPGSGEKLFF. Written as DNA, the CDR3 is TGTGCCAGCAGCTCCCCAGGGAGTGGGGAAAAACTGTTTTTT.